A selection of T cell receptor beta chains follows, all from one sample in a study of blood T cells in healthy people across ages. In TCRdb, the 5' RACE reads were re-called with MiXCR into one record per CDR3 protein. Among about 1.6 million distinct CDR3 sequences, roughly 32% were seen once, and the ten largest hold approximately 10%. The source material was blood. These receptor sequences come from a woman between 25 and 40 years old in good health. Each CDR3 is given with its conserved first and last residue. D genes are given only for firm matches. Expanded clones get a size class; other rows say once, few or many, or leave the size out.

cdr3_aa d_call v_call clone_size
CASSLKSDNEQFF . TRBV5-1 once
CSVAGGLPSTDTQYF . TRBV29-1 .
CSARDRGRTGELFF TRBD1 TRBV20-1 .
CASSQGPRQAETQYF . TRBV4-1 few
CSARDSVYVANEKLFF . TRBV20-1 .
CASSFKMGEQYF . TRBV27 .
CASGMWGGTAIQETQYF TRBD1 TRBV6-1 few
CSVDRFNTGELFF . TRBV29-1 .
CASSYSGQGAGEQFF TRBD1 TRBV6-5 .
CASSSTGTVGGEKLFF . TRBV5-1 .
CASSQVQFSEWGYTF . TRBV4-1 .
CASKSPGGPYNEQFF . TRBV11-2 .
CASIDGGRWGNQPQHF . TRBV6-1 .
CASSYRDATDTQYF . TRBV6-5 .
CASSGGRTGETQYF . TRBV6-1 .
CNVDGAGGSTDTQYF TRBD2 TRBV29-1 .
CASSSGQGSTKLFF TRBD1 TRBV7-2 .
CSARDPSVTDTQYF . TRBV20-1 .
CASSLRLKETQYF . TRBV13 few
CASTEPTDQETQYF . TRBV28 .
CASSSGAGVNEQFF . TRBV5-1 .
CASSKQGNGETQYF TRBD1 TRBV7-9 .
CSSRDRSFNEQYF TRBD1 TRBV29-1 .
CASSPLSGGAVETQYF TRBD2 TRBV18 few
CASSRPDIRSGNTIYF . TRBV12-3/TRBV12-4 .
CASSQTSFEQFF . TRBV12-3/TRBV12-4 .
CASSYSGTSDADTQYF TRBD2 TRBV6-5 .
CASSQDHSPMNTEAFF . TRBV3-1 .
CASSHPMVGNSAKNIQYF . TRBV7-9 .
CASDRGDYEQYF TRBD1 TRBV6-2/TRBV6-3 many
CASSSSGGGNHEQYF TRBD2 TRBV7-9 .
CASSLDRGGADTQYF . TRBV5-1 many
CSVEDQGYGYTF . TRBV29-1 many
CASSLAGGNLYEQYF TRBD2 TRBV27 few
CASSSPPTGRNTGELFF . TRBV11-2 .
CSASLFGNYGYTF . TRBV29-1 .